These 14 T cell receptor beta chains were sequenced from one sample in a study of blood T cell repertoires in COVID-19. Only in-frame clones appear in the TCRdb table, and some are missing; sequencing was by immunoSEQ multiplex PCR. The data hold some 100,000 clones, with around 72% observed a single time. Input material: peripheral blood. These receptors came from a man between 65 and 85 years old with COVID-19, enrolled during active disease.

The chain recombines TRBV7-2 with TRBJ2-2, with TRBD2 matching 8 bases. Germline CDR1 reads SGHTA; CDR2 reads FQGNSA. V gave up 3 bases and J gave up 6 bases; unmatched junction bases: 12. The CDR3 is made up of 17 amino acids. CDR3 nucleotide sequence: TGTGCCAGCAGCTTGAGAGATACGGGAGGGAGAGCCGGGGAGCTGTTTTTT. This encodes CASSLRDTGGRAGELFF.

The gene calls are TRBV12-5 and TRBJ2-2, with D maybe TRBD1 (5 bases). CDR3 length: 14 amino acids. Germline CDR1 LGHNT, CDR2 FRNRAP. Trimming cost V 7 bases and J 2 bases, with 11 bases left between them. CDR3 nucleotides: TGTGCTAGTGCCCGACAGAGCAACACCGGGGAGCTGTTTTTT. Translation gives CASARQSNTGELFF.

This clone has just a few counts. The chain is built from TRBV5-6 and TRBJ2-7, with 7 positions matching TRBD1. V shed 0 bases, J shed 4 bases, and the junction held 4 bases outside the gene matches. The CDR3 extends over 14 amino acids. Germline V gene sequence: CDR1 SGHDT, CDR2 YYEEEE. CDR3 sequence reads: CASSLGQGKYEQYF. The CDR3 DNA reads as TGTGCCAGCAGCTTGGGACAGGGTAAATACGAGCAGTACTTC.

This chain connects TRBV30 to TRBJ2-3; D is undetermined. There are 10 residues in the CDR3. Trimming removed 5 bases from V and 9 bases from J, with 9 bases in between. The germline gives CDR1 GTSNPN, CDR2 SVGIG (reference sequence). CDR3 nucleotide sequence: TGTGCCTGGTCTGTAGTAACGCAGTATTTT. Translation: CAWSVVTQYF. The variable domain in full, with the rest retrieved from reference TRBV30 and TRBJ2-3, is SQTIHQWPATLVQPVGSPLSLECTVEGTSNPNLYWYRQAAGRGLQLLFYSVGIGQISSEVPQNLSASRPQDRQFILSSKKLLLSDSGFYLCAWSVVTQYFGPGTRLTVL.

This clone was recorded only once. The chain uses TRBV6-5 and TRBJ2-1; 8 nucleotides line up with TRBD1. Trimming at V came to 1 base and at J to 7 bases, leaving 3 bases not matched to a gene. CDR3 size: 14 residues. Germline CDR1 MNHEY, CDR2 SVGAGI. The CDR3 sequence is CASSYWTGRNEQFF. The CDR3 nucleotides read TGTGCCAGCAGTTACTGGACAGGGCGGAATGAGCAGTTCTTC.

There are a few counts of this clone. The genes are TRBV2 and TRBJ2-7; 9 bases line up with TRBD1. The CDR3 covers 13 residues. Germline lookup yields CDR1 SNHLY and CDR2 FYNNEI. Trimming removed 9 bases from V and 3 bases from J; junction bases left unmatched: 6. This CDR3 reads CASQDRGDYEQYF. CDR3 coding DNA: TGTGCCAGTCAGGACAGGGGAGACTACGAGCAGTACTTC.

The chain has TRBV10-1 and TRBJ2-7; weak D call: TRBD1 (6 bases). V was pared by 7 bases and J by 3 bases, with 10 bases between. CDR1 WNHNN and CDR2 SYGVQD come from the germline V gene (reference sequence). This CDR3 region has 12 residues. The CDR3 sequence is CASTLQGYEQYF. The CDR3 coding sequence is TGCGCCAGCACCCTACAGGGCTACGAGCAGTACTTC.

To note about this clone: The junction differs from germline at one of its ends, possibly a read error. The rearrangement joins TRBV27 to TRBJ1-6; 7 nucleotides align to TRBD1. CDR3 length equals 12 residues. Per the germline V gene, CDR1 is MNHEY and CDR2 is SMNVEV (reference sequence). The CDR3 DNA follows: TGTGCCAGCAGTTTATTAGGACAGGCGGTAGTTTTT. It translates to CASSLLGQAVVF.

The chain combines TRBV5-1 with TRBJ2-5; 8 bases are shared with TRBD1. This CDR3 contains 15 residues. Germline V gene lookup returns CDR1 SGHRS and CDR2 YFSETQ. V lost 3 bases to trimming and J lost 2 bases; unmatched junction nucleotides: 6. This CDR3 reads CASSSNTGGQETQYF. The CDR3 DNA follows: TGCGCCAGCAGCTCGAATACAGGGGGACAAGAGACCCAGTACTTC.

This clone has only a few counts. The chain employs TRBV4-2 and TRBJ1-5; D uncertain. The V end was cut by 0 bases, the J end by 1 base, with 13 bases between. The CDR3 runs to 17 residues. Germline lookup yields CDR1 LGHNA and CDR2 YNFKEQ. DNA for the CDR3: TGTGCCAGCAGCCAAGAGGGAGGCTTGGGGAGCAATCAGCCCCAGCATTTT. Amino acid sequence: CASSQEGGLGSNQPQHF.

The chain is built from TRBV11-3 and TRBJ2-2; D call uncertain. The V end was cut by 5 bases, the J end by 4 bases, with 11 bases between. Looked up from germline, CDR1 is SGHNT and CDR2 is YENEEA. This CDR3 contains 14 residues. This chain's CDR3 is CASSRPGSTGELFF. Written as DNA, the CDR3 is TGTGCCAGCAGCCGACCAGGCTCCACCGGGGAGCTGTTTTTT.

At least ten counts were recorded for this clone. The rearrangement links TRBV5-5 to TRBJ1-1; 7 bases are shared with TRBD1. Germline V gene sequence: CDR1 SGHKS, CDR2 YYEKEE (reference sequence). Germline trimming cut 0 bases from V and 7 bases from J; bases unmatched to any gene: 6. The CDR3 contains 14 residues. CDR3 amino acids: CASSLEGAVGEAFF. As DNA, the CDR3 is TGTGCCAGCAGCTTGGAGGGGGCGGTTGGTGAAGCTTTCTTT.

The rearrangement uses TRBV9 and TRBJ1-5, with TRBD1 matching 10 bases. Trimming at V came to 4 bases and at J to 4 bases, leaving 5 bases not matched to a gene. The CDR3 covers 15 residues. From germline, CDR1 is SGDLS and CDR2 YYNGEE. In nucleotides, the CDR3 is TGTGCCAGCAGCCCGACAGGGGGCAGAAATCAGCCCCAGCATTTT. Amino acids: CASSPTGGRNQPQHF.

This chain links TRBV6-2 or TRBV6-3 with TRBJ1-5; 10 positions match TRBD1. V was pared by 4 bases and J by 4 bases, with 13 bases of the junction left unmatched. Germline V lookup: CDR1 MNHEY, CDR2 SVGEGT. The CDR3 extends over 18 amino acids. In nucleotides, the CDR3 is TGTGCCAGCAGTTTCGACCCCCGACAGGGGGCGTTAAATCAGCCCCAGCATTTT. This translates into CASSFDPRQGALNQPQHF.